Detailed here is one T cell receptor beta chain. What it binds is unknown. This entry belongs to a study of T cell responses to AZD1222 COVID-19 vaccine. Study-level findings and limits: Receipt of two AZD1222 doses was followed by a rise in Spike-specific TCR breadth and depth. Females made up more of the donors, who were largely white British, and clonal diversity may have come out too low. It was only after the peak T cell response that any repertoires were sampled.

Here immunoSEQ multiplex PCR was the method, and the copy in TCRdb shows in-frame clones only, minus some. The sample carries about 150,000 clones, about nine tenths recorded once. Germline V lookup: CDR1 LNHDA, CDR2 SQIVND (reference sequence). This CDR3 contains 13 residues. The V segment lost 6 bases and the J segment 4 bases; nucleotides outside the gene matches: 5. The receptor comes from an adult who had recovered from COVID-19. V gene TRBV19 combines with J gene TRBJ2-7; 8 bases fit TRBD1. Material: peripheral blood, obtained after recovery from COVID-19. Written as DNA, the CDR3 is TGTGCCAGTAGACAAGGACAGGGATACGAGCAGTACTTC. Protein product: CASRQGQGYEQYF. Full variable domain (remainder filled in from reference TRBV19 and TRBJ2-7): DGGITQSPKYLFRKEGQNVTLSCEQNLNHDAMYWYRQDPGQGLRLIYYSQIVNDFQKGDIAEGYSVSREKKESFPLTVTSAQKNPTAFYLCASRQGQGYEQYFGPGTRLTVT.